These 8 T cell receptor beta chains were all obtained from the same sample, sequenced in a study of liver allograft versus peripheral blood T cells (TCRdb year 2020). With regard to the full study: In liver transplant recipients, the study looked at T cell receptor repertoires in the peripheral blood and set them against the repertoires found within the transplanted livers.

TCRdb shows the sequencer as Illumina MiSeq. The public reads were reprocessed in TCRdb via fastp at Q25 and MiXCR, keeping in-frame beta chains. Identical CDR3 proteins give one entry, which carries the most common genes and DNA. Here the sample has over 10,000 distinct CDR3 sequences; around 30% occur a single time. The ten largest make up 2.2% of the sample. These receptors came from a human patient who had a liver transplant. Because of the transplant, the T cells may be the graft donor's rather than the patient's own.

The CDR3 region is CASSSSRGAGYTF. The CDR3 nucleotides read TGTGCCAGCAGTTCGTCAAGGGGGGCTGGCTACACCTTC. V and J are TRBV6-2 or TRBV6-3 and TRBJ1-2; TRBD1 is a possible D gene (6 bases). The CDR3 has 13 residues. Per germline, CDR1 MNHEY and CDR2 SVGEGT. Trimming left V 4 bases short and J 7 bases short, with 13 bases between.

The chain couples TRBV20-1 to TRBJ1-6; TRBD1 is a possible D gene (5 bases). The V gene's germline CDR1 is DFQATT and CDR2 SNEGSKA (reference sequence). The V end was cut by 1 base, the J end by 1 base, with 11 bases between. This CDR3 spans 16 amino acids. CDR3 residues: CSARVARDSYNSPLHF. CDR3 DNA sequence: TGCAGTGCTAGAGTGGCCAGGGATTCCTATAATTCACCCCTCCACTTT.

This clonotype was seen a handful of times. The chain recombines TRBV7-9 with TRBJ1-2; the D gene is possibly TRBD1 (5 bases). V gave up 1 base and J gave up 4 bases, with 10 bases separating them. CDR1 and CDR2 from the germline V gene are SEHNR and FQNEAQ (reference sequence). The CDR3 covers 14 residues. CDR3 residues: CASSLVTGTYGYTF. In DNA form, the CDR3 reads TGTGCCAGCAGCTTAGTCACGGGGACCTATGGCTACACCTTC.

The chain uses TRBV9 and TRBJ1-1; D possibly corresponds to TRBD1 (6 bases). The V end was cut by 3 bases, the J end by 5 bases, with 8 bases between. This CDR3 contains 12 residues. CDR1 SGDLS and CDR2 YYNGEE come from the germline V gene. The CDR3 loop is CASSAQGTEAFF. The DNA of the CDR3 is TGTGCCAGCAGCGCTCAGGGGACTGAAGCTTTCTTT.

The chain recombines TRBV20-1 with TRBJ2-7, with D tentatively TRBD2 (6 bases). The V and J ends lost 3 bases and 3 bases respectively, with 12 bases between them. Looked up from germline, CDR1 is DFQATT and CDR2 is SNEGSKA (reference sequence). This CDR3 is 13 amino acids long. CDR3 sequence (DNA): TGCAGTGCTAGGGGTCCTAGCGTCTACGAGCAGTACTTC. This sequence encodes CSARGPSVYEQYF.

In this sample, this clonotype is medium-sized. The V and J genes are TRBV10-3 and TRBJ2-5, with 7 bases matching TRBD2. This CDR3 region has 14 residues. V lost 7 bases and J lost 0; bases outside the gene matches: 5. The V gene's germline CDR1 is ENHRY and CDR2 SYGVKD. The CDR3 DNA follows: TGTGCCATCAAGGGGACTACCGACCAAGAGACCCAGTACTTC. This gives the protein CAIKGTTDQETQYF.

The chain is built from TRBV19 and TRBJ2-3; weak D call: TRBD2 (5 bases). Trimming removed 3 bases from V and 6 bases from J, with 7 bases in between. The CDR3 has 12 residues. Germline V gene data show CDR1 as LNHDA and CDR2 as SQIVND (reference sequence). The DNA of the CDR3 is TGTGCCAGTAGTATGAGGGCGGATACGCAGTATTTT. Protein product: CASSMRADTQYF. Filled out from reference TRBV19 and TRBJ2-3, the complete variable domain reads DGGITQSPKYLFRKEGQNVTLSCEQNLNHDAMYWYRQDPGQGLRLIYYSQIVNDFQKGDIAEGYSVSREKKESFPLTVTSAQKNPTAFYLCASSMRADTQYFGPGTRLTVL.

A single count supports this clonotype. The V gene is TRBV18, the J gene TRBJ1-4; D is possibly TRBD1 (5 bases). The length of the CDR3 is 16 residues. V was shortened by 2 bases and J by 6 bases, with 16 bases between the two germline ends. Germline values: CDR1 KGHSH, CDR2 LQKENI. CDR3 DNA sequence: TGTGCCAGCTCACCAAGCACGAGGGGAAGAGATGAAAAACTGTTTTTT. It is translated as CASSPSTRGRDEKLFF.